This T cell receptor beta chain originates from a study of molecular identifiers for immune sequencing clone quantification. Each library that profiled naive CD8 cells came from approximately 20,000 to 1,000,000 sorted cells with 10%, 30% or 50% RNA. Methods described previously were used for bulk TCR libraries, and listed TCR primers were applied. TCRdb reanalysed the PCR reads using MiXCR and keeps one entry per CDR3 protein. The sample carries about half a million distinct CDR3 sequences, about 25% recorded once. This CDR3 is built from 15 residues. Germline-derived CDR1 and CDR2 are SNHLY and FYNNEI. With 1 base removed from V and 6 bases from J, the gap between germline ends came to 12 bases.

This clonotype was sampled from a human donor in good health. Some libraries in this study had Jurkat cell RNA spiked in. V is TRBV2 and J is TRBJ1-4, with D possibly being TRBD1 (5 bases). The sample consisted of naive CD8+ T cells from blood, with Jurkat cell RNA spiked in. Subset specified: FACS-sorted CD8+CD4-CCR7+CD45RA+ naive T cells. This chain's CDR3 is CASSEVRDLDEKLFF. CDR3 bases: TGTGCCAGCAGTGAAGTCAGGGACCTCGATGAAAAACTGTTTTTT. Drawing the rest from reference TRBV2 and TRBJ1-4, the complete variable domain is EPEVTQTPSHQVTQMGQEVILRCVPISNHLYFYWYRQILGQKVEFLVSFYNNEISEKSEIFDDQFSVERPDGSNFTLKIRSTKLEDSAMYFCASSEVRDLDEKLFFGSGTQLSVL.